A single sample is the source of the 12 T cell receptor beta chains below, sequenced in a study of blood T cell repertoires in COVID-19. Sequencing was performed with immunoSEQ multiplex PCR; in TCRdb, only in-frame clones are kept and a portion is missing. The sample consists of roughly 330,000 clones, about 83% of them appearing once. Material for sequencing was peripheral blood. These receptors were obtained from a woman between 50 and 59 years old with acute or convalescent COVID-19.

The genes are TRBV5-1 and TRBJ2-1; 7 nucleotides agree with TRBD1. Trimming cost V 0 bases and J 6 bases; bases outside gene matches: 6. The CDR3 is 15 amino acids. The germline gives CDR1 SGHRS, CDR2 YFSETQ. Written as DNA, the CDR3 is TGCGCCAGCAGCTTGGAGGGGGCGCCCGGCAATGAGCAGTTCTTC. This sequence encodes CASSLEGAPGNEQFF.

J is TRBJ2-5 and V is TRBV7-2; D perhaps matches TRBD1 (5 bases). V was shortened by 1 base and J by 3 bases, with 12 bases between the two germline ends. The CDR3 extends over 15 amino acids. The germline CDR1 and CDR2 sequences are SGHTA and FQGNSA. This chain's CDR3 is CASSLVGQDEETQYF. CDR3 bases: TGTGCCAGCAGCTTAGTGGGGCAGGACGAAGAGACCCAGTACTTC.

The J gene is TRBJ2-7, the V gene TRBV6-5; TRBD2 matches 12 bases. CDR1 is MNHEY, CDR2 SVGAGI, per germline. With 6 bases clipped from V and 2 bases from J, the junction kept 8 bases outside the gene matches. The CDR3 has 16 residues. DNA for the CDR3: TGTGCCAGCAGCTACGCTCGGACTAGCGGGACCTACGAGCAGTACTTC. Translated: CASSYARTSGTYEQYF.

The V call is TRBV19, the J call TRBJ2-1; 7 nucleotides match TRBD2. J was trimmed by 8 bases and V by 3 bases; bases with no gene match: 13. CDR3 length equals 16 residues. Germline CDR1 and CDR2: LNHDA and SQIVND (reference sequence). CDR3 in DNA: TGTGCCAGTAGTATCTCCCCAGCGGGATCTGTGGATGAGCAGTTCTTC. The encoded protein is CASSISPAGSVDEQFF.

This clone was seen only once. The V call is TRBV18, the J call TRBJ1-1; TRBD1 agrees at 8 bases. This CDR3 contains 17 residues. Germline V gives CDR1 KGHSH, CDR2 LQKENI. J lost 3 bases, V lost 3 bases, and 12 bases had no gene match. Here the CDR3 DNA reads TGTGCCAGCTCACCCGGACAGGGCGAGGTGGGAGACACTGAAGCTTTCTTT. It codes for CASSPGQGEVGDTEAFF. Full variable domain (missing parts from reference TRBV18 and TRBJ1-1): NAGVMQNPRHLVRRRGQEARLRCSPMKGHSHVYWYRQLPEEGLKFMVYLQKENIIDESGMPKERFSAEFPKEGPSILRIQQVVRGDSAAYFCASSPGQGEVGDTEAFFGQGTRLTVV.

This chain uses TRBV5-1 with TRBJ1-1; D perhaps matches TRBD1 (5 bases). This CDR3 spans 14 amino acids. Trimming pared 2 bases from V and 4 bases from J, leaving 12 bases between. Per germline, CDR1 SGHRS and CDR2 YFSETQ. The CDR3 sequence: CASSFQGRGTEAFF. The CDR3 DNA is TGCGCCAGCAGCTTTCAGGGAAGAGGCACTGAAGCTTTCTTT.

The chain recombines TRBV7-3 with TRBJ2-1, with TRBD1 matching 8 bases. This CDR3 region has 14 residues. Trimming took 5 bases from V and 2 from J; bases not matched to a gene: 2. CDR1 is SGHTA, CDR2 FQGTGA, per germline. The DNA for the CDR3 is TGTGCCAGCAGCCTACAGGGGGCCTACAATGAGCAGTTCTTC. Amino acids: CASSLQGAYNEQFF.

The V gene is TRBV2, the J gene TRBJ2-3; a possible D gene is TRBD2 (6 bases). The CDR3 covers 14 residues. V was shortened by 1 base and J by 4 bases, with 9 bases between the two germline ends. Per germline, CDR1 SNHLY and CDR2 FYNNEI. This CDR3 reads CASSEDGGSDTQYF. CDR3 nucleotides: TGTGCCAGCAGTGAAGATGGGGGGTCAGATACGCAGTATTTT. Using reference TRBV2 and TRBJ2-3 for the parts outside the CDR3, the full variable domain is EPEVTQTPSHQVTQMGQEVILRCVPISNHLYFYWYRQILGQKVEFLVSFYNNEISEKSEIFDDQFSVERPDGSNFTLKIRSTKLEDSAMYFCASSEDGGSDTQYFGPGTRLTVL.

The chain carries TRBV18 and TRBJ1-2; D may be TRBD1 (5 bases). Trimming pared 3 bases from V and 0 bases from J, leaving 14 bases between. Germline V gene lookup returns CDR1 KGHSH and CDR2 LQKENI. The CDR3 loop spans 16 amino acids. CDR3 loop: CASSPQGPNSNYGYTF. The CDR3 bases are TGTGCCAGCTCACCGCAGGGCCCGAACTCTAACTATGGCTACACCTTC. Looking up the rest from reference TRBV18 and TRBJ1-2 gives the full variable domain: NAGVMQNPRHLVRRRGQEARLRCSPMKGHSHVYWYRQLPEEGLKFMVYLQKENIIDESGMPKERFSAEFPKEGPSILRIQQVVRGDSAAYFCASSPQGPNSNYGYTFGSGTRLTVV.

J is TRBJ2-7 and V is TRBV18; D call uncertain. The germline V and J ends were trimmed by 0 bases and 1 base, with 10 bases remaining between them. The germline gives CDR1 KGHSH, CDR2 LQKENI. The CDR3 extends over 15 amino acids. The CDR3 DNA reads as TGTGCCAGCTCACCACCTAGCCCTGAATCCTACGAGCAGTACTTC. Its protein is CASSPPSPESYEQYF.

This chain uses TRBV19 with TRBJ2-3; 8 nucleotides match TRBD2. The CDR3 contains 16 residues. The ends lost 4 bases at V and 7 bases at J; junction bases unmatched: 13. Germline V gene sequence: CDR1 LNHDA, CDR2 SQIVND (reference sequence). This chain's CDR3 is CASSSYGREGRNTQYF. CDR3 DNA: TGTGCCAGTAGTAGTTATGGTCGGGAGGGCCGAAATACGCAGTATTTT.

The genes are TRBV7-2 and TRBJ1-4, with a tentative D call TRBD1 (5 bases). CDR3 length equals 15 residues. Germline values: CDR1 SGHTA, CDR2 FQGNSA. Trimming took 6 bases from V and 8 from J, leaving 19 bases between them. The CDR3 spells CASSLRGTGGEKLFF. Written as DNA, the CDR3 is TGTGCCAGCAGTCTAAGAGGGACGGGGGGGGAAAAACTGTTTTTT. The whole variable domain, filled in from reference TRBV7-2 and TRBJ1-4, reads GAGVSQSPSNKVTEKGKDVELRCDPISGHTALYWYRQSLGQGLEFLIYFQGNSAPDKSGLPSDRFSAERTGGSVSTLTIQRTQQEDSAVYLCASSLRGTGGEKLFFGSGTQLSVL.